A selection of T cell receptor beta chains follows, all from one sample in a study of shared clonotypes between healthy human individuals. Clones were read by immunoSEQ multiplex PCR, and TCRdb kept only the in-frame ones, dropping some. The sample gives approximately 2.3 million clones, about 92% of which show up once; 0.3% to 0.4% is in the top ten. Source material: naive CD4+ T cells from PBMCs. The receptors were gathered from a man younger than 30 in good health. Some clones in this sample may be carry-over from other donors' samples. Both conserved end residues are trimmed from each CDR3.

TRBV9	TRBJ2-3	ASSVAHGSGRAGEEDTQY
TRBV21-1	TRBJ1-1	ASSRCRGQGADTEAF
TRBV2	TRBJ2-1	ASRRTSREQF
TRBV14	TRBJ1-1	ASSQDKGLDTEAF
TRBV6-4	TRBJ1-1	ASSSHGENTEAF
TRBV28	TRBJ1-4	ASSPPYEKLF
TRBV4-2	TRBJ2-7	ASSQPLGRLAGAEDPYEQY
TRBV6-1	TRBJ1-1	AITRGTEAF
TRBV11-2	TRBJ2-2	ASSLAGSGTGELF
TRBV5-1	TRBJ2-7	ASSFTGTGEGEQY
TRBV18	TRBJ1-5	ASSQGSNQPQH
TRBV7-2	TRBJ2-1	ASSLVTGMNNEQF
TRBV29-1	TRBJ2-1	SVERVYNEQF
TRBV28	TRBJ2-3	ASSQFDREVKEDTQY
TRBV5-4	TRBJ2-1	ASSLRLAGANEQF
TRBV30	TRBJ1-5	AWSVGQAALGNQPQH
TRBV29-1	TRBJ2-7	SVMGGGTSGLYEQY
TRBV15	TRBJ1-1	ATSPLRGRERNTEAF
TRBV7-2	TRBJ2-3	ASSLEGRGLAGVPDTQY
TRBV5-1	TRBJ1-1	ASSFLSTGGYTEAF
TRBV30	TRBJ1-5	AWSVDGQPQH
TRBV27	TRBJ1-2	ASSLSSNARGYGYT
TRBV9	TRBJ1-2	ASSVGPGGAYGYT
TRBV9	TRBJ1-4	ASSVRAGEKLF
TRBV9	TRBJ2-5	ASSDGLNGETQY
TRBV5-1	TRBJ2-1	ASSTGTGGNEQF
TRBV2	TRBJ2-1	ASQEDGDEQF
TRBV19	TRBJ2-5	ASKTRGSQETQY
TRBV15	TRBJ1-5	ATSRGGTDNQPQH
TRBV10-3	TRBJ2-2	AISGASGTTGELF
TRBV18	TRBJ2-1	ASSRRLGREGNEQF
TRBV9	TRBJ2-7	ASSVDWDTTYEQY
TRBV6-5	TRBJ1-6	ASSYPSEGGSPLH
TRBV5-4	TRBJ2-7	ASSPVTRTEQY
TRBV2	TRBJ2-1	ASSVEEANEQF
TRBV5-1	TRBJ2-5	ASRKGQETQY
TRBV5-1	TRBJ1-4	ASSLVPGTQGELF
TRBV7-3	TRBJ2-3	ASSLWAGAGTDTQY
TRBV10-3	TRBJ2-7	AISDNYEQY
TRBV28	TRBJ2-7	ASSSSSPPSYEQY
TRBV14	TRBJ2-1	ASSPTSGRRYEQF
TRBV19	TRBJ1-2	ASSIDLGRAYSNYGYT
TRBV15	TRBJ1-5	ATSRGGTDNQPQH
TRBV5-6	TRBJ1-6	ASSFSLATDSPLH
TRBV6-5	TRBJ2-1	ASSYSKISGYNEQF
TRBV2	TRBJ2-3	ASSDFGRRGTDTQY
TRBV30	TRBJ1-1	AAHRGAGGRTEAF
TRBV18	TRBJ1-1	ASSKYAGTGTSDRTEAF
TRBV28	TRBJ2-5	ASSSYLGLAQETQY
TRBV30	TRBJ2-1	AWLPGLVGPNEQF
TRBV7-3	TRBJ2-3	ASSARVSASDTQY
TRBV7-9	TRBJ2-7	ASSFMTFGLVSH
TRBV2	TRBJ1-2	ASSEPSYT
TRBV7-9	TRBJ2-3	ASSLIREGGTFNTDTQY
TRBV9	TRBJ1-2	ASSVRENPNYGYT
TRBV11-2	TRBJ2-1	ASSLDRDEQF
TRBV2	TRBJ1-5	AVRDRGVSGSNQPQH
TRBV7-9	TRBJ2-7	ASSLDRWVVGDEQY
TRBV5-1	TRBJ2-5	ASSFGLAGYQETQY